The 15 T cell receptor beta chains reported below all come from one sample, sequenced in a study of T cells after yellow fever vaccination. TCRdb reprocessed the 5' RACE reads via MiXCR and lists one record per CDR3 protein. This sample yields hundreds of thousands of distinct CDR3 sequences, of which roughly 3.5% are seen a single time; roughly a quarter belongs to the top ten. The source was PBMCs, collected on the day of the yellow fever booster vaccination. These receptors came from a man between 18 and 35 years old who received the YFV17D yellow fever vaccine.

This clonotype was counted ten times or more. V is TRBV20-1 and J is TRBJ2-3; 15 bases align to TRBD2. Germline CDR1 and CDR2: DFQATT and SNEGSKA (reference sequence). Trimming removed 3 bases from V and 4 bases from J; junction bases left unmatched: 5. The CDR3 runs to 16 residues. This CDR3 reads CSASRTSGGAPDTQYF. The CDR3 nucleotides are TGCAGTGCTAGTCGGACTAGCGGGGGGGCCCCAGATACGCAGTATTTT.

This clonotype has more than one count but fewer than ten. The chain has TRBV9 and TRBJ1-6; D unresolved. V lost 4 bases and J 6 bases, leaving 8 bases between the germline ends. The germline CDR1 and CDR2 sequences are SGDLS and YYNGEE. This CDR3 is built from 13 residues. The CDR3, as DNA: TGTGCCAGCAGCCAGACCCTTAATTCACCCCTCCACTTT. Protein: CASSQTLNSPLHF.

This clonotype was counted at least ten times. The chain links TRBV12-3 or TRBV12-4 to TRBJ2-7, with D perhaps TRBD2 (6 bases). There are 13 residues in the CDR3. V was shortened by 7 bases and J by 6 bases, with 16 bases between the two germline ends. The CDR3 here is CASTLQEGSEQYF. In nucleotides, the CDR3 is TGTGCCAGCACCTTACAGGAGGGGTCCGAGCAGTACTTC.

A few counts support this clonotype. V and J are TRBV19 and TRBJ2-5, with 8 bases fitting TRBD2. V lost 8 bases to trimming and J lost 1 base; unmatched junction nucleotides: 6. CDR3 length: 14 amino acids. CDR1 is LNHDA and CDR2 is SQIVND in the germline V gene (reference sequence). CDR3 nucleotide sequence: TGTGCCAGTCGAAGGACTAGCAGCCAAGAGACCCAGTACTTC. It encodes CASRRTSSQETQYF.

The table lists this clonotype with many counts. The chain carries TRBV20-1 and TRBJ1-6; TRBD1 matches at 8 bases. Unmatched junction bases numbered 1, after V lost 3 bases and J lost 6 bases. This CDR3 has 13 amino acids. Germline loops: CDR1 DFQATT, CDR2 SNEGSKA (reference sequence). CDR3 sequence reads: CSASDRGNSPLHF. The CDR3 bases are TGCAGTGCTAGTGACAGGGGTAATTCACCCCTCCACTTT.

There are many counts of this clonotype. The rearrangement links TRBV5-5 to TRBJ2-7; D tentatively fits TRBD1 or TRBD2 (5 bases each). CDR3 size: 14 residues. V lost 2 bases and J 3 bases, leaving 12 bases between the germline ends. The V gene's germline CDR1 is SGHKS and CDR2 YYEKEE (reference sequence). CDR3 protein: CASSFGLGVYEQYV. The CDR3, as DNA: TGTGCCAGCAGCTTTGGACTGGGGGTCTACGAGCAGTACGTC.

The chain couples TRBV12-3 or TRBV12-4 to TRBJ2-2, with a weak D call TRBD1 (5 bases). V was clipped by 7 bases and J by 4 bases, with 13 bases between them. This CDR3 is 14 amino acids long. The CDR3 region is CASTPGAVTGELFF. In nucleotides, the CDR3 is TGTGCCAGCACCCCTGGGGCCGTCACCGGGGAGCTGTTTTTT.

In its sample, this clonotype was seen many times. J is TRBJ2-5 and V is TRBV7-2, with 11 bases fitting TRBD2. CDR1 is SGHTA and CDR2 is FQGNSA in the germline V gene. V was clipped by 3 bases and J by 5 bases; unmatched bases: 14. This CDR3 is 18 amino acids long. The chain's CDR3 is CASSFGLAGGSHGETQYF. The CDR3 DNA follows: TGTGCCAGCAGCTTTGGGCTAGCGGGGGGATCCCACGGGGAGACCCAGTACTTC.

This clonotype was seen at least ten times. The V and J genes are TRBV10-3 and TRBJ1-2, with D perhaps matching TRBD1 (5 bases). Trimming stripped 2 bases from V and 0 bases from J, with 10 bases between. The CDR3 consists of 15 residues. Germline CDR1 is ENHRY and CDR2 is SYGVKD. CDR3 sequence: CAISEIEGTNYGYTF. The CDR3 region has the DNA TGTGCCATCAGTGAGATCGAGGGGACTAACTATGGCTACACCTTC.

V usage is TRBV3-1 and J usage is TRBJ1-1; D not resolved. Trimming cost V 1 base and J 11 bases, with 8 bases left between them. Germline V gives CDR1 LGHDT, CDR2 YNNKEL (reference sequence). There are 11 residues in the CDR3. The DNA for the CDR3 is TGTGCCAGCAGCCAAGGGGTTGGGGCTTTCTTT. Its translation: CASSQGVGAFF.

This clonotype was detected many times. The CDR3 region is CASSLVGEDTQYF. The CDR3 region has the DNA TGCGCCAGCAGCTTGGTAGGGGAGGATACGCAGTATTTT. The chain carries TRBV5-1 and TRBJ2-3; either TRBD1 or TRBD2 may supply D (5 bases each). V lost 0 bases and J lost 6, with 8 bases in between. This CDR3 contains 13 residues. Per germline, CDR1 SGHRS and CDR2 YFSETQ.

The chain carries TRBV7-2 and TRBJ1-5; D possibly corresponds to TRBD1 (5 bases). The germline V gene has CDR1 SGHTA and CDR2 FQGNSA. The CDR3 is 15 residues long. V lost 5 bases, J lost 7 bases, and 18 bases lay in between. The CDR3 sequence is CASSPPAGSGQPQHF. CDR3 DNA sequence: TGTGCCAGCAGCCCGCCGGCAGGGTCAGGCCAGCCCCAGCATTTT.

This clonotype appeared many times. The chain combines TRBV5-5 with TRBJ2-7, with 12 bases matching TRBD1. Germline CDR1 SGHKS, CDR2 YYEKEE (reference sequence). V dropped 5 bases and J dropped 7; count of bases not matched to a gene: 7. The CDR3 has 14 residues. This CDR3 reads CASRPGQGAGEQYF. As DNA, the CDR3 is TGTGCCAGCAGACCGGGACAGGGGGCCGGTGAGCAGTACTTC.

This clonotype has a count of ten or more. The rearrangement links TRBV18 to TRBJ2-2; D ambiguous. CDR1 KGHSH and CDR2 LQKENI come from the germline V gene. V gave up 3 bases and J gave up 7 bases, with 9 bases separating them. The CDR3 has 13 residues. CDR3 sequence reads: CASSPDLIGELFF. In DNA, the CDR3 is TGTGCCAGCTCACCGGACCTCATCGGGGAGCTGTTTTTT.

This clonotype was detected ten times or more. The chain is built from TRBV12-3 or TRBV12-4 and TRBJ2-5; D perhaps matches TRBD1 (5 bases). This CDR3 contains 14 residues. V was clipped by 2 bases and J by 1 base, with 8 bases between them. CDR3 coding DNA: TGTGCCAGCAGTTTACGACAGATCCAAGAGACCCAGTACTTC. As protein: CASSLRQIQETQYF.